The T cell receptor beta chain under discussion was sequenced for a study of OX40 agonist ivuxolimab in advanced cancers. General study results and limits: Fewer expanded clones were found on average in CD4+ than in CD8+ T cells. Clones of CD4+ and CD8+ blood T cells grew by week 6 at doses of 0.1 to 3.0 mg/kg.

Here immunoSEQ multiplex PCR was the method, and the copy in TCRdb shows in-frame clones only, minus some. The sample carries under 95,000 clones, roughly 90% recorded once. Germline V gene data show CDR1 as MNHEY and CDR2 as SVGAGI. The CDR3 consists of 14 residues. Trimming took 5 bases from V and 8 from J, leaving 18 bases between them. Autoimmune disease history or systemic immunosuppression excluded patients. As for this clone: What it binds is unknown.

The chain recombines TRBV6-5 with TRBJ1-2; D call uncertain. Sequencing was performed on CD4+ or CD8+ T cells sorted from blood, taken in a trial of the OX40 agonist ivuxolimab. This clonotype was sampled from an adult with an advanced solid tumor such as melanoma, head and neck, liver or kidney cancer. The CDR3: CASSRQGRSGGYTF. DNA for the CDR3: TGTGCCAGCAGTAGACAAGGTCGCAGCGGGGGCTACACCTTC.